This is a list of T cell receptor beta chains from one sample in a study of T-cell reconstitution after alpha-beta-depleted transplantation in children. TCRdb re-called the PCR reads through MiXCR, storing one row per CDR3 protein. The sample consists of hundreds of thousands of distinct CDR3 sequences, roughly 33% of them appearing once. This sample comprised PBMCs from the stem cell graft donor, obtained from the stem cell graft. These receptor sequences come from a human donor who donated a stem cell graft to a child with aplastic anemia. Both conserved end residues are trimmed from each CDR3.

j_call,v_call,cdr3_aa
TRBJ1-2,TRBV4-3,ASSLNGHGYT
TRBJ1-2,TRBV7-9,ASSPSPGYT
TRBJ1-1,TRBV20-1,SAPKAANTEAF
TRBJ2-5,TRBV5-8,ASSFEGAQETQY
TRBJ2-5,TRBV4-1,ASSQERADQETQY
TRBJ2-1,TRBV4-3,ASSEAGAVYNEQF
TRBJ1-1,TRBV11-3,ASSLNQGGSTEAF
TRBJ2-1,TRBV4-2,ASPTAGNSPRDSYNEQF
TRBJ2-3,TRBV29-1,SARGTGTDTQY
TRBJ1-5,TRBV6-2/TRBV6-3,ASSGRVAGQPQH
TRBJ2-3,TRBV20-1,SARIVVGRDTQY
TRBJ2-5,TRBV29-1,SVGGAWGQTQY
TRBJ2-4,TRBV30,AWNLRASGRLAKNIQY
TRBJ1-5,TRBV24-1,ATGQGPQPQH
TRBJ1-4,TRBV7-2,ASSPLLGGGGEKLF
TRBJ2-1,TRBV5-1,ASSPGPGFRNEQF
TRBJ2-7,TRBV5-1,ASSQGFVYEQY
TRBJ1-1,TRBV5-6,ASSSRKQEFEAF
TRBJ1-5,TRBV12-5,ASGLVKDQPQH
TRBJ1-4,TRBV5-1,ASTPYADGGNEKLF
TRBJ1-5,TRBV20-1,SARVPGTGNQPQH
TRBJ2-1,TRBV7-2,ASSTRTNREQF
TRBJ1-4,TRBV7-2,ASSSYATNEKLF
TRBJ2-5,TRBV20-1,SAPNQWGLAGQETQY
TRBJ2-5,TRBV25-1,ASSEVGVRETQY